Below, one T cell receptor beta chain is given with its context. Its antigen is not known. Authors' analysis steps: A productive frequency of 2.59 x 10-5 was the lowest detectable. Measured with immunoSEQ multiplex PCR; TCRdb has only the in-frame clones, and not every one. The V and J calls and clone size come from that table; D and trimming were worked out from the DNA. The table records around 28,000 clones, 60% to 85% of them present only once. Control samples were healthy donors' buffy coats. The data were taken from a study of STAT5B mutations in CD4+ large granular lymphocyte leukemia. Regarding the study as a whole: Without putative leukemic clones, patient CD4-sorted repertoires remained more clonal than healthy CD4+ repertoires. Main leukemic clonotypes were patient-specific, but approximately 27% appeared at low frequency elsewhere.

Deletions cut 5 bases from V and 3 bases from J, with 13 bases between. This CDR3 is built from 14 residues. The germline V gene encodes CDR1 SGHTA and CDR2 FQGNSA. The chain combines TRBV7-2 with TRBJ1-2; tentative D call: TRBD1 (6 bases). Material: CD4+ T cells from blood buffy coats. The clonotype originates from a human donor in good health. CDR3: CASSRTGSYYGYTF. The DNA for the CDR3 is TGTGCCAGCAGCAGAACAGGGAGTTACTATGGCTACACCTTC.